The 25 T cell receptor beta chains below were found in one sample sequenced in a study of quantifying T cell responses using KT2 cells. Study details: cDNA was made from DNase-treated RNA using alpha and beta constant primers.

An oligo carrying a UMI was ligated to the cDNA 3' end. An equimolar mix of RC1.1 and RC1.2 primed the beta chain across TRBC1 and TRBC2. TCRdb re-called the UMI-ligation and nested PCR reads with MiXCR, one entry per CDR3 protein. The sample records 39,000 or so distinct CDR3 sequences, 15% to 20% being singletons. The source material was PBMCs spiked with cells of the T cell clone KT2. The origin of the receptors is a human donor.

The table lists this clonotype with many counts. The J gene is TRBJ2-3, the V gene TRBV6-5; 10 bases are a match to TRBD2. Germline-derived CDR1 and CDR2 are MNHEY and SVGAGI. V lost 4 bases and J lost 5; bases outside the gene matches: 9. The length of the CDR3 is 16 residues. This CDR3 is CASSSYGTSVVDTQYF. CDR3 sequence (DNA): TGTGCCAGCAGTTCCTACGGGACTAGCGTCGTAGATACGCAGTATTTT.

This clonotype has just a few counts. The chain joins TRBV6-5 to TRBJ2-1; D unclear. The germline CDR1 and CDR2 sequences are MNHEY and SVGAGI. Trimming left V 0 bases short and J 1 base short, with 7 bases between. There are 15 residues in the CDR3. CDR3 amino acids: CASSYSGISYNEQFF. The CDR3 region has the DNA TGTGCCAGCAGTTACTCCGGTATTTCCTACAATGAGCAGTTCTTC.

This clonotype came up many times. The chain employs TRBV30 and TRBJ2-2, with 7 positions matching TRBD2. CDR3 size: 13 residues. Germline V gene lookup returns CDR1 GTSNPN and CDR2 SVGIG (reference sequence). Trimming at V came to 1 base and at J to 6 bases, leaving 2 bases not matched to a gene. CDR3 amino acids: CAWSGGGAGELFF. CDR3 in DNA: TGTGCCTGGAGTGGTGGGGGGGCCGGGGAGCTGTTTTTT.

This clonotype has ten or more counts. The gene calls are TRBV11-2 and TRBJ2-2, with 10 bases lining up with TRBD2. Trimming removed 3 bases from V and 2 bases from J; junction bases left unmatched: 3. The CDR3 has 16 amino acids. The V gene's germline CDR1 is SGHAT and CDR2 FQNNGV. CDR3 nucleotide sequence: TGTGCCAGCAGCTTTACTAGCGGGATCAACACCGGGGAGCTGTTTTTT. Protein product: CASSFTSGINTGELFF.

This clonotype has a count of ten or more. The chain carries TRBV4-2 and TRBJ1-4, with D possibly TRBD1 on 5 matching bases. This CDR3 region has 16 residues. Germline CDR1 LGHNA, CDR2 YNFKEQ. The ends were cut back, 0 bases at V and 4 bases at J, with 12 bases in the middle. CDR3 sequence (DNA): TGTGCCAGCAGCCAAGATCTTGGGGGTGGTAATGAAAAACTGTTTTTT. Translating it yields CASSQDLGGGNEKLFF.

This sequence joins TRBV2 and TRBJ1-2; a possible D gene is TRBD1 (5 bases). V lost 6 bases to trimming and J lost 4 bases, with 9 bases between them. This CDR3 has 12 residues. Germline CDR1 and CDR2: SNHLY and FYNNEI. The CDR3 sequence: CASRGTIYGYTF. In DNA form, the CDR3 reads TGTGCCAGCAGGGGGACGATCTATGGCTACACCTTC.

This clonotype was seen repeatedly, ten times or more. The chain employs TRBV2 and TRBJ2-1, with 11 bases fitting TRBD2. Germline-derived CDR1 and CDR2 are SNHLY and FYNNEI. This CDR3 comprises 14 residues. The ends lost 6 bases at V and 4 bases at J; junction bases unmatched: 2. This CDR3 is CASRRTSGYNEQFF. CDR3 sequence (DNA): TGTGCCAGCAGAAGGACTAGCGGGTACAATGAGCAGTTCTTC.

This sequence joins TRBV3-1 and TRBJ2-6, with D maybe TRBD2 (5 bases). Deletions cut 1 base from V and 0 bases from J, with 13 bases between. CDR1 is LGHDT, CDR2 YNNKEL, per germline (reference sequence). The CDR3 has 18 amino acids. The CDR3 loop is CASSQGGGYRSGANVLTF. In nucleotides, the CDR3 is TGTGCCAGCAGCCAAGGCGGAGGTTATCGCTCTGGGGCCAACGTCCTGACTTTC.

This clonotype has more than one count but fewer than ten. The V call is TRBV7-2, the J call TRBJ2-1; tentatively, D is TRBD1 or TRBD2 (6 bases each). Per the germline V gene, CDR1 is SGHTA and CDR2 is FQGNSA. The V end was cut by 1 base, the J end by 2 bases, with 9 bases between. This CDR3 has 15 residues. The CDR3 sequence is CASSLGGGPYNEQFF. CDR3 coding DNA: TGTGCCAGCAGCTTAGGAGGGGGGCCCTACAATGAGCAGTTCTTC.

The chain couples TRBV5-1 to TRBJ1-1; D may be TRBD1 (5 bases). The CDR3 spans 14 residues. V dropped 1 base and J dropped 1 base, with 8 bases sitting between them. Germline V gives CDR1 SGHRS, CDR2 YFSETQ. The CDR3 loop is CASSLWGSNTEAFF. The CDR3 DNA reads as TGCGCCAGCAGCTTGTGGGGCTCGAACACTGAAGCTTTCTTT.

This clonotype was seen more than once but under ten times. The CDR3 DNA reads TGTGCCAGCAGTTCTGCAGGGCCGGGGGGGCAGTACTTC. This encodes CASSSAGPGGQYF. The chain has TRBV27 and TRBJ2-7; 7 nucleotides line up with TRBD2. V lost 4 bases to trimming and J lost 9 bases; unmatched junction nucleotides: 9. CDR1 and CDR2 (germline): MNHEY, SMNVEV (reference sequence). CDR3 length equals 13 residues.

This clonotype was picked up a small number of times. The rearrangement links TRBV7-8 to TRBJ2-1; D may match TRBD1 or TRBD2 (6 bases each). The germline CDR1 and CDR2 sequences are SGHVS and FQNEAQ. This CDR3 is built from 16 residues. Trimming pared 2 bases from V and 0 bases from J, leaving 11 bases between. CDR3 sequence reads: CASSLFGGGSYNEQFF. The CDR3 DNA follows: TGTGCCAGCAGCTTATTTGGAGGGGGCTCCTACAATGAGCAGTTCTTC.

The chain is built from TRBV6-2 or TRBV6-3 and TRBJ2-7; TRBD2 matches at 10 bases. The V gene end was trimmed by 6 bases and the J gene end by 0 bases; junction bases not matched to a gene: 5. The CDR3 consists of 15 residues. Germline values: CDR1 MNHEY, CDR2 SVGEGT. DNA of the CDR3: TGTGCCAGCAGGCGGACTAGCGGCAGCTCCTACGAGCAGTACTTC. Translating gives CASRRTSGSSYEQYF.

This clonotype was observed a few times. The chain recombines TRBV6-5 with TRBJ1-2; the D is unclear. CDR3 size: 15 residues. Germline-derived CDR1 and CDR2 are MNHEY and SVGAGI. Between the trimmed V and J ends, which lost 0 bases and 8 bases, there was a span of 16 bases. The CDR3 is CASSYSKGSAWGYTF. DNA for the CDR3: TGTGCCAGCAGTTACTCGAAAGGGAGCGCCTGGGGCTACACCTTC.

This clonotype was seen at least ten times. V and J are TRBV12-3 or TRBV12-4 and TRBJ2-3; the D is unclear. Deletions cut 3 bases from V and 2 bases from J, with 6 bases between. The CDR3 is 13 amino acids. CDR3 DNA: TGTGCCAGCAGTTTCGACACCACAGATACGCAGTATTTT. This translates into CASSFDTTDTQYF.

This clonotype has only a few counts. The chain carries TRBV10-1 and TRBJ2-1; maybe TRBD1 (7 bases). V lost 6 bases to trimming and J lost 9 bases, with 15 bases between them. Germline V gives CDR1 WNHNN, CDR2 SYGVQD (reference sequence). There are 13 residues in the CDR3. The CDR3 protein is CASSLSGGGEQFF. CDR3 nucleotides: TGCGCCAGCAGCCTATCAGGGGGAGGTGAGCAGTTCTTC.

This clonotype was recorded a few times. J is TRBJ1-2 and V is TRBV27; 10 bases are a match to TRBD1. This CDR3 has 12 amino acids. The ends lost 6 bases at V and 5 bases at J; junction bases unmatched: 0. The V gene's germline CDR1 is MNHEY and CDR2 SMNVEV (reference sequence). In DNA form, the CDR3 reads TGTGCCAGCAGGGACAGGGGGTATGGCTACACCTTC. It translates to CASRDRGYGYTF.

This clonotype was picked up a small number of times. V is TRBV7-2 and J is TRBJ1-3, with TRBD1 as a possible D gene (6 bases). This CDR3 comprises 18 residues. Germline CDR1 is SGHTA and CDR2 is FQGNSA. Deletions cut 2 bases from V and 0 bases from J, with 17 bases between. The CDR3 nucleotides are TGTGCCAGCAGCTTAAGCCTCACAGGGCCTAGCTCTGGAAACACCATATATTTT. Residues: CASSLSLTGPSSGNTIYF.

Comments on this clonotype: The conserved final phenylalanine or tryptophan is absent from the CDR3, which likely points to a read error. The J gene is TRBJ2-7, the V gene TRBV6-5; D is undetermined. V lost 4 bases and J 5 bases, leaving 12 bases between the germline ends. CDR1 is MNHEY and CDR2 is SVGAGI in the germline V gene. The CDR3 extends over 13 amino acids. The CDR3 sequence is CASSSRWNHEQYL. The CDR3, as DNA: TGTGCCAGCAGTTCCCGTTGGAACCACGAGCAGTACTTA.

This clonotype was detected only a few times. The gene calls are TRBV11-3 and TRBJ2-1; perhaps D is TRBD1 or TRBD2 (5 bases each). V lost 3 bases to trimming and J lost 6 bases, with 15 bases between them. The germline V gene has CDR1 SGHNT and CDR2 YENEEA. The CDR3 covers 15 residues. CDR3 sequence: CASSLGPRPFNEQFF. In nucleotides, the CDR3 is TGTGCCAGCAGCTTGGGACCAAGGCCCTTCAATGAGCAGTTCTTC. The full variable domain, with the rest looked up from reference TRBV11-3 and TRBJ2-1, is EAGVVQSPRYKIIEKKQPVAFWCNPISGHNTLYWYLQNLGQGPELLIRYENEEAVDDSQLPKDRFSAERLKGVDSTLKIQPAELGDSAVYLCASSLGPRPFNEQFFGPGTRLTVL.

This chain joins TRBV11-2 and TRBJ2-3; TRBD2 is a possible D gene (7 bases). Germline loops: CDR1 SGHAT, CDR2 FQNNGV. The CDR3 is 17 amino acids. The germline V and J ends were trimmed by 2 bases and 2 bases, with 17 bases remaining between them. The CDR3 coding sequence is TGTGCCAGCAGCTTAAGGGGGGGGGAGGGTTACACAGATACGCAGTATTTT. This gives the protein CASSLRGGEGYTDTQYF.

Written as DNA, the CDR3 is TGTGCCAGCAGCAACCCCAATTCCAGGGTACCCTACGAGCAGTACTTC. Amino acid sequence: CASSNPNSRVPYEQYF. The chain couples TRBV11-1 to TRBJ2-7, with D tentatively TRBD1 (5 bases). The CDR3 runs 16 residues. Germline CDR1 is SGHAT and CDR2 is FQDESV (reference sequence). The V and J ends lost 5 bases and 2 bases respectively, with 19 bases between them.

The CDR3 region is CASSQGQSYGYTF. CDR3 nucleotides: TGTGCCAGCAGTCAGGGACAGAGCTATGGCTACACCTTC. This chain uses TRBV6-5 with TRBJ1-2; TRBD1 agrees at 7 bases. Germline trimming cut 5 bases from V and 4 bases from J; bases unmatched to any gene: 4. Germline lookup yields CDR1 MNHEY and CDR2 SVGAGI. CDR3 length: 13 amino acids.

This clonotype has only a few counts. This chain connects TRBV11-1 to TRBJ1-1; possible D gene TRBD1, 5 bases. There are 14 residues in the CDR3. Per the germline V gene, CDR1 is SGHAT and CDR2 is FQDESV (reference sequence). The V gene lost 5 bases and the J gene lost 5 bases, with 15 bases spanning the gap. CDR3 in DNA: TGTGCCAGCAGCAACAGGAGGAAGGGGACTGAAGCTTTCTTT. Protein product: CASSNRRKGTEAFF.

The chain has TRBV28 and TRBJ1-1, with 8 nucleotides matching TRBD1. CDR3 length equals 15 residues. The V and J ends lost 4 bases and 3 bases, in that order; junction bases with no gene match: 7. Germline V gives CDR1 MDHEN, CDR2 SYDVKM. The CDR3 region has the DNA TGTGCCAGCAGTTCCCCAGGGGGCTGGGACACTGAAGCTTTCTTT. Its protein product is CASSSPGGWDTEAFF.